The present T cell receptor (beta chain) was sequenced within a study of T cell repertoires in aging, cancer and after chemotherapy. Study-level points and caveats: Compared with age-matched healthy donors, untreated hematological or solid cancer patients showed higher blood TCR clonality.

This clonotype has a single count. Its antigen is not identified. TCR beta rearrangements were amplified from peripheral blood genomic DNA. A mixed TRB-A/B primer pool amplified rearranged TRB by multiplex touch-down PCR. TCRdb re-called the multiplex PCR reads through MiXCR, storing one row per CDR3 protein. This sample carries some 19,000 distinct CDR3 sequences, less than 45% of them seen once, and the ten largest clones take 17%. This clonotype was obtained from a human donor with a solid tumor. The specimen was blood.

CDR3 sequence reads: CSARDWGSGGIRETQYF. DNA of the CDR3: TGCAGTGCTAGAGATTGGGGTAGCGGGGGTATTCGAGAGACCCAGTACTTC. V gene TRBV20-1 combines with J gene TRBJ2-5; 9 positions agree with TRBD2. Germline CDR1 and CDR2: DFQATT and SNEGSKA (reference sequence). The V and J ends lost 0 bases and 4 bases, in that order; junction bases with no gene match: 12. This CDR3 is 17 amino acids long.